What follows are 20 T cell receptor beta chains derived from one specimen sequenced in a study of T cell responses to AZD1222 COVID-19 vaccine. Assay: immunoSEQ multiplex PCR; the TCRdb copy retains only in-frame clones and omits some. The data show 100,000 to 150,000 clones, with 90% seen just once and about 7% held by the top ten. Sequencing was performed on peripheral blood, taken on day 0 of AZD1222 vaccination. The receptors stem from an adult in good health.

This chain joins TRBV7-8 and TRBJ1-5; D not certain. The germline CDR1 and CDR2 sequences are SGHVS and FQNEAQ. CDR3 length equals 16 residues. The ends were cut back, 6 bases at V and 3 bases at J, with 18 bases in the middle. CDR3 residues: CASSPDWRQLNQPQHF. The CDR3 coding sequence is TGTGCCAGCAGTCCGGATTGGAGGCAGCTCAATCAGCCCCAGCATTTT. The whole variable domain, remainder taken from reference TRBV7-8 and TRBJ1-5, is GAGVSQSPRYKVAKRGQDVALRCDPISGHVSLFWYQQALGQGPEFLTYFQNEAQLDKSGLPSDRFFAERPEGSVSTLKIQRTQQEDSAVYLCASSPDWRQLNQPQHFGDGTRLSIL.

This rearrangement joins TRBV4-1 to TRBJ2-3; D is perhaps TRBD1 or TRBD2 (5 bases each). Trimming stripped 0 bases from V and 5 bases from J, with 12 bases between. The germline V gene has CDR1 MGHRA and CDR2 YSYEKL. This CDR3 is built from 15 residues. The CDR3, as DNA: TGCGCCAGCAGCCAAGAGACGGGGACGGAAGATACGCAGTATTTT. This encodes CASSQETGTEDTQYF.

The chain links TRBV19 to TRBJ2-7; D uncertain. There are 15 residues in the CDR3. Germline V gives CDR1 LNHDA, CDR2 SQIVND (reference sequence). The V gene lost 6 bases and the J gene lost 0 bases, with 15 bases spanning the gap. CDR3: CASSPYPVSSYEQYF. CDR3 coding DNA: TGTGCCAGTAGCCCCTACCCAGTGAGCTCCTACGAGCAGTACTTC.

For the CDR3, the DNA is TGTGCCAGCAGTTACTCCTCCACGACAGTATACGAGCAGTACTTC. It encodes CASSYSSTTVYEQYF. The gene calls are TRBV6-2 or TRBV6-3 and TRBJ2-7; D is possibly TRBD1 (5 bases). Germline CDR1 MNHEY, CDR2 SVGEGT. The CDR3 contains 15 residues. V lost 0 bases and J lost 4, with 13 bases in between.

The CDR3 here is CASSGNTQYF. The CDR3 bases are TGTGCCAGCAGCGGTAATACGCAGTATTTT. The genes are TRBV9 and TRBJ2-3; the D is unclear. Germline V lookup: CDR1 SGDLS, CDR2 YYNGEE. The CDR3 is 10 residues long. The V and J ends lost 3 bases and 7 bases respectively, with 3 bases between them.

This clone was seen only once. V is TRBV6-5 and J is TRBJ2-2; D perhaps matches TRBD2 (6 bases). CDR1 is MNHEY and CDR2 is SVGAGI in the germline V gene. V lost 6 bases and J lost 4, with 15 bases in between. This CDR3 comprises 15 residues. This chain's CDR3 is CASRKGRGSTGELFF. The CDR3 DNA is TGTGCCAGCAGGAAAGGTCGGGGGAGCACCGGGGAGCTGTTTTTT.

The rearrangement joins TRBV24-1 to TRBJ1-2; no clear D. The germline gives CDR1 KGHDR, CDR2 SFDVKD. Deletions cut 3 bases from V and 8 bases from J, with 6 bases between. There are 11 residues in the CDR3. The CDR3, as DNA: TGTGCCACCAGTGATGGAACGGGCTACACCTTC. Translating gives CATSDGTGYTF.

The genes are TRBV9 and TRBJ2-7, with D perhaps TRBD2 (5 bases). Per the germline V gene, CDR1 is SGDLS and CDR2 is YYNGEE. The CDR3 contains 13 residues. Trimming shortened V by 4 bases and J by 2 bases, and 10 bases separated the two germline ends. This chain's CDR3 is CASSPRGTYEQYF. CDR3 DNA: TGTGCCAGCAGCCCGCGAGGGACCTACGAGCAGTACTTC.

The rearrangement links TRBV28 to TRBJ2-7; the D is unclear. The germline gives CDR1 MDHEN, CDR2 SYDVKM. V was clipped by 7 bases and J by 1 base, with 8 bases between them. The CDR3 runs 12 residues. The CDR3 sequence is CASTPTSYEQYF. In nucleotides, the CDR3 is TGTGCCAGCACCCCCACGTCCTACGAGCAGTACTTC.

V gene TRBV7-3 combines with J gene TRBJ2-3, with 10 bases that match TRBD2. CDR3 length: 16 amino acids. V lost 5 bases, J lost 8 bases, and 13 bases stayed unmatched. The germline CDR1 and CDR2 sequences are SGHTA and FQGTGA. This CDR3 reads CASSHLAGAFEGTQYF. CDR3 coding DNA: TGTGCCAGCAGCCACCTAGCGGGGGCTTTCGAGGGTACGCAGTATTTT.

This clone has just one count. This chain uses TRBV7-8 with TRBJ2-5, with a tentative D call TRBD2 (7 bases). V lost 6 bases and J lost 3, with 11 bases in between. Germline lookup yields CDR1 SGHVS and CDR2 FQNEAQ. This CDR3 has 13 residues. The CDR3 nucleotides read TGTGCCAGCAGTGAGGGGGGGGAAGAGACCCAGTACTTC. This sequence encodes CASSEGGEETQYF.

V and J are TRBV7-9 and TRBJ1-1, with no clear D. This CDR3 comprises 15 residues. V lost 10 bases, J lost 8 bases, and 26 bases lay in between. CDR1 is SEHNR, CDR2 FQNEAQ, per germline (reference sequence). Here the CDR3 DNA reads TGTGCCATCCCTTCGATGAGCGGGCCTCCGGCGGAAGCTTTCTTT. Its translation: CAIPSMSGPPAEAFF.

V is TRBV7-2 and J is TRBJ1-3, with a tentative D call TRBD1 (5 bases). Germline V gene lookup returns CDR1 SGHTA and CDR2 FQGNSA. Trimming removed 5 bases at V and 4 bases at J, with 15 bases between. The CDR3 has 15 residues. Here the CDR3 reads CASSLGRGRGNTIYF. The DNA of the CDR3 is TGTGCCAGCAGCCTCGGGAGGGGCAGGGGAAACACCATATATTTT. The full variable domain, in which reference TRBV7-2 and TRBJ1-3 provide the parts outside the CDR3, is GAGVSQSPSNKVTEKGKDVELRCDPISGHTALYWYRQSLGQGLEFLIYFQGNSAPDKSGLPSDRFSAERTGGSVSTLTIQRTQQEDSAVYLCASSLGRGRGNTIYFGEGSWLTVV.

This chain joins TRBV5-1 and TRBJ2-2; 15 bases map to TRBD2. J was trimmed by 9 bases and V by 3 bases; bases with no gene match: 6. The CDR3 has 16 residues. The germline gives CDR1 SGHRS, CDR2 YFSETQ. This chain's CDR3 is CASSYGTSGGRWELFF. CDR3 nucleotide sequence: TGCGCCAGCAGCTACGGGACTAGCGGGGGGCGATGGGAGCTGTTTTTT.

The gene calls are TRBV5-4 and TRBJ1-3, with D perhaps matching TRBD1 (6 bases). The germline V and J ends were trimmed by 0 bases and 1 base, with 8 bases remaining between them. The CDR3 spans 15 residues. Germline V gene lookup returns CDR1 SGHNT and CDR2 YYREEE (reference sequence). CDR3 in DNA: TGTGCCAGCAGCTTGGAAAGGGGGTCTGGAAACACCATATATTTT. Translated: CASSLERGSGNTIYF.

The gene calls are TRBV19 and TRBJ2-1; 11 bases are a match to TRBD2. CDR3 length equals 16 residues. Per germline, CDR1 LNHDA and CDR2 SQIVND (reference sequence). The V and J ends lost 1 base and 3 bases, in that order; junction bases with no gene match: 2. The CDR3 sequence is CASSIGLAGYYNEQFF. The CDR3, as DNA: TGTGCCAGTAGTATAGGACTAGCGGGGTACTACAATGAGCAGTTCTTC.

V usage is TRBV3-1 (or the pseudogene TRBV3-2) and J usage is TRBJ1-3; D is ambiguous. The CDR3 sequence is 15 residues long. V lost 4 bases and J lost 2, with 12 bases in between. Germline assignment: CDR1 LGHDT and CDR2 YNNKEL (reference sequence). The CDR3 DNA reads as TGTGCCAGCAGCCCTTTGGTGGCCACTGGAAACACCATATATTTT. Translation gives CASSPLVATGNTIYF.

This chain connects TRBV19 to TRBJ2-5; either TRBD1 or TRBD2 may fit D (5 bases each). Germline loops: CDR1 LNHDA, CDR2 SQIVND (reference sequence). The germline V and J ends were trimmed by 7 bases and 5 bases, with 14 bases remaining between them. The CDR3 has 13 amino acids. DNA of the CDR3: TGTGCCAGTACCGCATCTTGGGGGGAGACCCAGTACTTC. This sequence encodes CASTASWGETQYF.

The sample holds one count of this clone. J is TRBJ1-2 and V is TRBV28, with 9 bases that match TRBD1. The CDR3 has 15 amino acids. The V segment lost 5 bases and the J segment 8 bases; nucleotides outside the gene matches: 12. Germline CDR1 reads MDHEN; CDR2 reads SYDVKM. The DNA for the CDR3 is TGTGCCAGCAGTCGTTGGGACAGGGTCCTTTACGGCTACACCTTC. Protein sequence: CASSRWDRVLYGYTF.

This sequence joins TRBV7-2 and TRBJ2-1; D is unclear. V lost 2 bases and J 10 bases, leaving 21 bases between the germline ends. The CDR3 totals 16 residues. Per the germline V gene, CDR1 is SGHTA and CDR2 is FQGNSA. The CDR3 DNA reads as TGTGCCAGCAGCTTAACTCCTATGGGGTTGCTTGGAGAGCAGTTCTTC. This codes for CASSLTPMGLLGEQFF.